Below, one TCR beta chain is given with its context. Its antigen is undetermined. Given a much more abundant clone one base away, this may be a read error. The sample is drawn from a study of T cell repertoires in cytomegalovirus infection. Study as a whole: Indications of both CMV infection and matching HLA type were provided by public TCR beta signatures. Findings and limits, study-wide: Summed public TCR beta family frequency identified CMV carriers bearing the relevant HLA. The ex vivo response showed dominance by HLA-C-restricted CMV-specific TCR beta clonotypes.

This CDR3 has 20 amino acids. Germline CDR1 and CDR2: MNHEY and SVGEGT. TCRdb fed the reads into MiXCR, producing one record per CDR3 protein. The sample has more than 500,000 distinct CDR3 sequences, 15% to 20% seen once. The TCR was taken from a human donor in good health (CMV status not recorded). Some clones in this sample may be carry-over from other donors' samples. The material sequenced was CD8+ T cells from PBMCs. This chain links TRBV6-2 or TRBV6-3 with TRBJ1-4, with D hard to call. CDR3 in DNA: TGTGCCAGCAGTTACTCTCAAGCGGGCAGCGTTCTGGCAACTAGTGAAAAACTGTTTTTT. Translated: CASSYSQAGSVLATSEKLFF.